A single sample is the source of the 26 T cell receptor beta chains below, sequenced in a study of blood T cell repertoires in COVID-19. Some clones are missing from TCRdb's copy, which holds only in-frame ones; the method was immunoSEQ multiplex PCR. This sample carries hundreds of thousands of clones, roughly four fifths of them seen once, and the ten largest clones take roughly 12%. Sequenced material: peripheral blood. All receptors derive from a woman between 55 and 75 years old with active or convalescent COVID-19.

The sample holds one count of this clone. CDR3 loop: CASSLQGSRHTQYF. In DNA, the CDR3 is TGCGCCAGCAGCTTGCAGGGGAGTAGGCATACGCAGTATTTT. The gene calls are TRBV5-1 and TRBJ2-3, with D maybe TRBD1 (6 bases). The V end was cut by 1 base, the J end by 7 bases, with 13 bases between. Germline CDR1 reads SGHRS; CDR2 reads YFSETQ. The CDR3 totals 14 residues.

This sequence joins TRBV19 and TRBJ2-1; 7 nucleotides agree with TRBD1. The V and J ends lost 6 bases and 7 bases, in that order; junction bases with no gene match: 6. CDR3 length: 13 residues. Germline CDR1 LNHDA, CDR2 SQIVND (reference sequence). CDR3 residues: CASSREGANEQFF. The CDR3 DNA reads TGTGCCAGTAGCAGAGAGGGGGCAAATGAGCAGTTCTTC.

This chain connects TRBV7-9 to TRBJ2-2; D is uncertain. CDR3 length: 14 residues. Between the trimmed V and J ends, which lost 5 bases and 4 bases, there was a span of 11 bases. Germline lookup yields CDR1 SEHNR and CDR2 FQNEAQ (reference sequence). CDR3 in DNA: TGTGCCAGCAGCATCCAGACGGGCACCGGGGAGCTGTTTTTT. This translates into CASSIQTGTGELFF. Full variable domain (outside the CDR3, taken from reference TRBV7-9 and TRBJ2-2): DTGVSQNPRHKITKRGQNVTFRCDPISEHNRLYWYRQTLGQGPEFLTYFQNEAQLEKSRLLSDRFSAERPKGSFSTLEIQRTEQGDSAMYLCASSIQTGTGELFFGEGSRLTVL.

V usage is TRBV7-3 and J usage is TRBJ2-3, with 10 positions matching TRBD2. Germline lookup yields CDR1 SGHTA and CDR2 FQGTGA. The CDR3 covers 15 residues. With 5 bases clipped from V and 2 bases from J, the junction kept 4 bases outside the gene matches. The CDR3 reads CASSRSGGDTDTQYF. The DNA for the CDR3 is TGTGCCAGCAGCAGAAGCGGGGGGGACACAGATACGCAGTATTTT.

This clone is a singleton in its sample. CDR3 in DNA: TGTGCCAGCAGCTTAGGGGGACACTACACCGGGGAGCTGTTTTTT. Translated: CASSLGGHYTGELFF. V is TRBV7-2 and J is TRBJ2-2; perhaps TRBD1 as D (6 bases). The CDR3 extends over 15 amino acids. With 1 base removed from V and 3 bases from J, the gap between germline ends came to 9 bases. CDR1 and CDR2 (germline): SGHTA, FQGNSA.

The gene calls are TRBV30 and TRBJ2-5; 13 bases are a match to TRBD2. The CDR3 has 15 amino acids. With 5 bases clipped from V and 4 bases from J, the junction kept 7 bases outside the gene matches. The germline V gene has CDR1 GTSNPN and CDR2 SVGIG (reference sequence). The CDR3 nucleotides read TGTGCCTGGGGTCTAGGACTAGCGGGGGTAGAGACCCAGTACTTC. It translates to CAWGLGLAGVETQYF.

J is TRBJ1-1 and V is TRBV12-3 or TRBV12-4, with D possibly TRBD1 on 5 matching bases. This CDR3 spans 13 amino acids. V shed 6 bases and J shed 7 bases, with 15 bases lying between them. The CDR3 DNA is TGTGCCAGCAGCCTTGGCAGGGCGTATGAAGCTTTCTTT. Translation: CASSLGRAYEAFF.

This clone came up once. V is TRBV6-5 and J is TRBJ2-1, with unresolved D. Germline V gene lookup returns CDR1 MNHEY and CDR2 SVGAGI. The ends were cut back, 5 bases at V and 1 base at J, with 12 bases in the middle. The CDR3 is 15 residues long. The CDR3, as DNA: TGTGCCAGCAGTATTATTGGGCGATCCTACAATGAGCAGTTCTTC. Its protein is CASSIIGRSYNEQFF.

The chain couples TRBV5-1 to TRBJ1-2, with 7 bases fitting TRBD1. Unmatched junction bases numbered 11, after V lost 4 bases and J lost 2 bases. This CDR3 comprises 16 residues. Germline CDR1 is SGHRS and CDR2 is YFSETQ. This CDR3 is CASSLTPTGRNYGYTF. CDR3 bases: TGCGCCAGCAGCCTGACCCCGACAGGGCGCAACTATGGCTACACCTTC.

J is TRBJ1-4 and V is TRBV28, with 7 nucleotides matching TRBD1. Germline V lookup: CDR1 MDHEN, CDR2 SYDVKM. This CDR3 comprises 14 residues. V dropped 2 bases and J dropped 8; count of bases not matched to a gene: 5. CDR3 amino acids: CASSLDRDREKLFF. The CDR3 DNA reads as TGTGCCAGCAGTTTAGACAGGGACCGGGAAAAACTGTTTTTT.

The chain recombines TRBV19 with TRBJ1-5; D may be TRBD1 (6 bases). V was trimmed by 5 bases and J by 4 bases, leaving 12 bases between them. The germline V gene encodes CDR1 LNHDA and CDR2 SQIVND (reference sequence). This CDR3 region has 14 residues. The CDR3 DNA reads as TGTGCCAGTAGTCACGTGAGGGGGAATCAGCCCCAGCATTTT. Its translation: CASSHVRGNQPQHF.

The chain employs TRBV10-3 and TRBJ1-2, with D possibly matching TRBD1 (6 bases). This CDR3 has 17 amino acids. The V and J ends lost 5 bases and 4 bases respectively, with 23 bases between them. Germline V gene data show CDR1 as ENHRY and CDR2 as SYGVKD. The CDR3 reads CAISLQGSRSGSYGYTF. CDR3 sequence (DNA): TGTGCCATCAGTCTACAGGGATCCCGCTCAGGTAGCTATGGCTACACCTTC.

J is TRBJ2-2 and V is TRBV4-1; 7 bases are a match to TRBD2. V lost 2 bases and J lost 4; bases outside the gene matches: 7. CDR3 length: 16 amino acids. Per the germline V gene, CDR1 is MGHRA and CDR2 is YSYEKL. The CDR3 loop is CASSQHRDYGTGELFF. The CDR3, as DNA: TGCGCCAGCAGCCAACACCGGGACTACGGCACCGGGGAGCTGTTTTTT.

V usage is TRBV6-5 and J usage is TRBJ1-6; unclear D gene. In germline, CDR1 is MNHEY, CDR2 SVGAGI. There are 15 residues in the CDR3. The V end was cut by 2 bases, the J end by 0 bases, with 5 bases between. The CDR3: CASSYRDSYNSPLHF. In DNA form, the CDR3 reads TGTGCCAGCAGTTACCGGGACTCCTATAATTCACCCCTCCACTTT.

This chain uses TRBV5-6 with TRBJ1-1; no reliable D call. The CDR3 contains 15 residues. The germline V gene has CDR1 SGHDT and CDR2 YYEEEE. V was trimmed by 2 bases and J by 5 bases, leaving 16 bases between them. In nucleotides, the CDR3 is TGTGCCAGCAGCTTTTTTTCTCGGGGAAATACTGAAGCTTTCTTT. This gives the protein CASSFFSRGNTEAFF.

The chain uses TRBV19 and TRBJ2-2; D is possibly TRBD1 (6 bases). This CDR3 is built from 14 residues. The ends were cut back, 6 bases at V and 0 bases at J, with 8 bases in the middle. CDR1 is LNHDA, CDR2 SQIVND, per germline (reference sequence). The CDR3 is CASRRTANTGELFF. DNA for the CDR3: TGTGCCAGTAGAAGGACAGCGAACACCGGGGAGCTGTTTTTT.

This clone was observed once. The DNA of the CDR3 is TGTGCCAGCAGTTACTTAAAAAATTCACCCCTCCACTTT. This encodes CASSYLKNSPLHF. The chain combines TRBV6-2 or TRBV6-3 with TRBJ1-6, with D hard to call. The CDR3 is 13 residues long. Trimming pared 1 base from V and 7 bases from J, leaving 5 bases between. Germline values: CDR1 MNHEY, CDR2 SVGEGT.

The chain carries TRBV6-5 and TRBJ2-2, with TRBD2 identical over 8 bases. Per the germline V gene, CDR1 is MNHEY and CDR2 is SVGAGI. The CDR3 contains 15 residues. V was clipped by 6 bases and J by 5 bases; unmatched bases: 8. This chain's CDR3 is CASSSGGLVTGELFF. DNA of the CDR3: TGTGCCAGCAGCTCGGGGGGGCTAGTTACCGGGGAGCTGTTTTTT.

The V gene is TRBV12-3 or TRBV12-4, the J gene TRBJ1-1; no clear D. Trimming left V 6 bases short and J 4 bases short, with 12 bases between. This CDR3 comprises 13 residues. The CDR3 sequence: CASRLGLTTEAFF. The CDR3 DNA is TGTGCCAGCAGACTAGGGTTGACCACTGAAGCTTTCTTT.

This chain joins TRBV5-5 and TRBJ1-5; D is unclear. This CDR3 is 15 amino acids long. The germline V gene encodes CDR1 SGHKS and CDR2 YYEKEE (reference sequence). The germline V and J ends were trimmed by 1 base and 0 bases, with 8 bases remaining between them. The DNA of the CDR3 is TGTGCCAGCAGCTTGAACAGTTATAGCAATCAGCCCCAGCATTTT. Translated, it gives CASSLNSYSNQPQHF.

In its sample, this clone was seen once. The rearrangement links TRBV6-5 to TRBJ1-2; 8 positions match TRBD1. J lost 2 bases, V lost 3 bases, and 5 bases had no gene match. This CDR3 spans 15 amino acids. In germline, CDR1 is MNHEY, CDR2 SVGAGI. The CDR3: CASSYIAGGNYGYTF. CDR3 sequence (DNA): TGTGCCAGCAGTTATATAGCAGGGGGCAACTATGGCTACACCTTC.

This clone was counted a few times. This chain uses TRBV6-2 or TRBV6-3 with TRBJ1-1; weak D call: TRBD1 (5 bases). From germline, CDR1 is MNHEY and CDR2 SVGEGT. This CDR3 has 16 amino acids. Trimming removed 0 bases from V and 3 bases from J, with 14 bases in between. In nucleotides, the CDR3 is TGTGCCAGCAGTTACTCTCGAGGTTTAGGGGACACTGAAGCTTTCTTT. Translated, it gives CASSYSRGLGDTEAFF.

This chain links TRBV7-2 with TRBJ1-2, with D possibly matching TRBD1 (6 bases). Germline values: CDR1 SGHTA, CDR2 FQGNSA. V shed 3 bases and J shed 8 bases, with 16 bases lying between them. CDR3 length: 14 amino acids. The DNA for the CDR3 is TGTGCCAGCAGCTTGGGGGGGGCGCCGGGCGGCTACACCTTC. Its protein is CASSLGGAPGGYTF.

The CDR3 DNA sequence: TGTGCCAGCAGTGCGGGGAGTAATCAGCCCCAGCATTTT. Residues: CASSAGSNQPQHF. J is TRBJ1-5 and V is TRBV25-1; D is uncertain. This CDR3 has 13 amino acids. In germline, CDR1 is MGHDK, CDR2 SYGVNS. Trimming stripped 4 bases from V and 4 bases from J, with 8 bases between.

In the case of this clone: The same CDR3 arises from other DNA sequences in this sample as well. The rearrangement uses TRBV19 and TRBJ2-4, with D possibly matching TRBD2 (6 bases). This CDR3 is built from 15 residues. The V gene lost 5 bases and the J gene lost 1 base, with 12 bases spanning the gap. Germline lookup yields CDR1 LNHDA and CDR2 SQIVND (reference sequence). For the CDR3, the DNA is TGTGCCAGTAGTGCGGGACTCGGGGCCAAAAACATTCAGTACTTC. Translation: CASSAGLGAKNIQYF.

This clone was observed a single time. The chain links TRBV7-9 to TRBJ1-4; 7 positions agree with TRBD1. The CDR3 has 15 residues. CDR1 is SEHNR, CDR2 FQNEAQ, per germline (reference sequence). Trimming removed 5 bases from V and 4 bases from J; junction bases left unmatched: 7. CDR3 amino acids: CASSLQGQHNEKLFF. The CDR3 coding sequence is TGTGCCAGCAGCCTCCAGGGACAGCATAATGAAAAACTGTTTTTT.